This TCR beta chain appears in the sequencing data of a study of blood T cell repertoires in COVID-19. The wider study: Both acute and convalescent COVID-19 samples were obtained from the United States, Italy and Spain.

Germline CDR1 reads LNHDA; CDR2 reads SQIVND (reference sequence). V was pared by 6 bases and J by 8 bases, with 25 bases between. The CDR3 spans 16 residues. Using immunoSEQ multiplex PCR, the repertoire was profiled, and TCRdb retains in-frame clones only, with some absent. The data show approximately 77,000 clones, with 75% to 85% seen just once and under 5% held by the top ten. The TCR sequence derives from a woman aged 70-85 years with acute or convalescent COVID-19. The gene calls are TRBV19 and TRBJ1-2; D unclear. The sequenced material came from peripheral blood. The CDR3 reads CASSPDFGGSRRGYTF. CDR3 bases: TGTGCCAGTAGCCCGGACTTTGGAGGGTCGCGGCGGGGCTACACCTTC.